This TCR beta chain was profiled in a study of identical twins. The study, taken as a whole, reports: Memory repertoires showed no such pattern, whereas abundant cord blood beta clonotypes carried fewer insertions. Out-of-frame alpha sequences common to twins were enriched for low generation probability. Conclusions came from cross-sectional statistical analysis, not from following the same donors.

One entry per CDR3 protein results from TCRdb running MiXCR on the 5' RACE reads. This sample has about 890,000 distinct CDR3 sequences, with approximately 13% found just once. This clonotype was seen more than once but under ten times. Its specificity is unknown. The sample was also reused in another study, on yellow fever vaccine responses in identical twins.

The source is a woman under 30 in good health. Sample: PBMCs.

The CDR3 DNA is TGTGCCAGCAGTTTATCGGCCTTCAGGCCCGTTCCCTACGAGCAGTACTTC. This encodes CASSLSAFRPVPYEQYF. The chain recombines TRBV27 with TRBJ2-7; D unclear. V was pared by 0 bases and J by 2 bases, with 17 bases between. Germline loops: CDR1 MNHEY, CDR2 SMNVEV (reference sequence). This CDR3 is built from 17 residues.